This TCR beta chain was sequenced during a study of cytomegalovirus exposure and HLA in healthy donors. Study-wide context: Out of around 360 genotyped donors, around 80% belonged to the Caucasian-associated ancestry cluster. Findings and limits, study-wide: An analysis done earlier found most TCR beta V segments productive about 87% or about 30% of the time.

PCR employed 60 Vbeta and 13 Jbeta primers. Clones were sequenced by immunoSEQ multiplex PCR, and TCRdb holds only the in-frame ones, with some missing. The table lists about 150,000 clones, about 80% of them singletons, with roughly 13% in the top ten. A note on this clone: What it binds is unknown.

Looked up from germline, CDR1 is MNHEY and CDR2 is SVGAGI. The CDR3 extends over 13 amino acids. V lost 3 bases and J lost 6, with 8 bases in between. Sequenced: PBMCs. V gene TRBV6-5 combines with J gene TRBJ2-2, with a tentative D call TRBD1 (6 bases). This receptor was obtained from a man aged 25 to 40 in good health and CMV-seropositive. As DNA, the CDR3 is TGTGCCAGCAGTTATCAGGGGTCCGGGGAGCTGTTTTTT. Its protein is CASSYQGSGELFF.